The 31 T cell receptor beta chains in this list originate from one sample, sequenced in a study of beta chain features in type 1 diabetes (dated by TCRdb to the late 2010s). Libraries came from the immunoSEQ multiplex PCR assay. All of the isolated RNA was reverse transcribed with the High Capacity cDNA Reverse Transcription Kit, so expressed TCRB transcripts were sequenced. TCRdb retrieved this table from immuneACCESS and kept in-frame rearrangements only. Not all clones are present; in checked studies, unresolved V genes account for under half, and no reason is known for the remainder. This sample comprises 130,000 to 150,000 clones, about 51% of them detected only once. The ten largest clonotypes hold under 0.45% of the sample. Sequenced: Tregs from blood. Per the publication, the cell subset or site label means: regulatory CD4+ T cells. These receptors were taken from a man between 18 and 35 years old in good health.

The chain joins TRBV19 to TRBJ1-2; no definite D call. V was shortened by 0 bases and J by 6 bases, with 17 bases between the two germline ends. Germline V gives CDR1 LNHDA, CDR2 SQIVND (reference sequence). This CDR3 has 16 residues. The CDR3 bases are TGTGCCAGTAGTATAGAACGCGGCAGCCACTACCATGGCTACACCTTC. Translating it yields CASSIERGSHYHGYTF.

The chain is built from TRBV5-1 and TRBJ2-3; perhaps TRBD1 as D (7 bases). CDR3 size: 15 residues. Germline lookup yields CDR1 SGHRS and CDR2 YFSETQ. The germline V and J ends were trimmed by 4 bases and 4 bases, with 16 bases remaining between them. CDR3: CASSRAGTAADTQYF. The CDR3 DNA reads as TGCGCCAGCAGCCGGGCGGGGACAGCCGCAGATACGCAGTATTTT. Supplemented by reference TRBV5-1 and TRBJ2-3, the full variable domain reads KAGVTQTPRYLIKTRGQQVTLSCSPISGHRSVSWYQQTPGQGLQFLFEYFSETQRNKGNFPGRFSGRQFSNSRSEMNVSTLELGDSALYLCASSRAGTAADTQYFGPGTRLTVL.

The chain combines TRBV5-1 with TRBJ2-1; D not certain. The V and J ends lost 0 bases and 3 bases respectively, with 10 bases between them. The CDR3 is made up of 15 amino acids. Germline assignment: CDR1 SGHRS and CDR2 YFSETQ. The CDR3: CASSLGERYYNEQFF. The CDR3 bases are TGCGCCAGCAGCTTGGGCGAGAGATACTACAATGAGCAGTTCTTC.

CDR3 sequence reads: CASSLQSGSSYEQYF. The CDR3 DNA sequence: TGCGCCAGCAGCCTCCAGAGCGGCAGTTCCTACGAGCAGTACTTC. The rearrangement links TRBV5-1 to TRBJ2-5; tentatively, D is TRBD2 (5 bases). The last part of the DNA fits TRBJ2-7 better; the J call may be wrong. Germline values: CDR1 SGHRS, CDR2 YFSETQ. The CDR3 extends over 15 amino acids.

The chain couples TRBV7-9 to TRBJ1-3, with 10 positions matching TRBD1. CDR1 is SEHNR and CDR2 is FQNEAQ in the germline V gene (reference sequence). This CDR3 is built from 13 residues. After removal of 8 bases from V and 2 bases from J, the junction contained 0 bases not matched to a gene. The CDR3 DNA reads as TGTGCCAGCGGGACAGGGGCTGGAAACACCATATATTTT. It yields the protein CASGTGAGNTIYF.

This clone was seen only a few times. The rearrangement joins TRBV6-5 to TRBJ2-1, with D tentatively TRBD2 (5 bases). V was shortened by 6 bases and J by 5 bases, with 14 bases between the two germline ends. The CDR3 is made up of 14 amino acids. Germline V gene lookup returns CDR1 MNHEY and CDR2 SVGAGI. The CDR3 coding sequence is TGTGCCAGCAGATCCGGGATCCCAAACAATGAGCAGTTCTTC. The encoded protein is CASRSGIPNNEQFF.

The chain recombines TRBV19 with TRBJ1-5, with D perhaps TRBD1 (5 bases). With 6 bases removed from V and 2 bases from J, the gap between germline ends came to 11 bases. CDR1 is LNHDA, CDR2 SQIVND, per germline (reference sequence). This CDR3 spans 14 amino acids. This CDR3 reads CASSREWRNQPQHF. CDR3 coding DNA: TGTGCCAGTAGCAGGGAATGGCGCAATCAGCCCCAGCATTTT. Filled out from reference TRBV19 and TRBJ1-5, the complete variable domain reads DGGITQSPKYLFRKEGQNVTLSCEQNLNHDAMYWYRQDPGQGLRLIYYSQIVNDFQKGDIAEGYSVSREKKESFPLTVTSAQKNPTAFYLCASSREWRNQPQHFGDGTRLSIL.

Turning to this clone: An end of the junction does not agree with germline; a read error may underlie this. The CDR3 region is CAGSPRVGQGTYEQYF. The CDR3, as DNA: TGTGCCGGCTCACCAAGAGTGGGACAGGGGACCTACGAGCAGTACTTC. J is TRBJ2-7 and V is TRBV18, with 10 bases identical to TRBD1. Germline values: CDR1 KGHSH, CDR2 LQKENI. The CDR3 spans 16 residues.

The chain joins TRBV7-2 to TRBJ1-4; D gene uncertain. This CDR3 contains 15 residues. V was shortened by 0 bases and J by 8 bases, with 13 bases between the two germline ends. The germline CDR1 and CDR2 sequences are SGHTA and FQGNSA. CDR3 region: CASSLAHLGGEKLFF. The CDR3 coding sequence is TGTGCCAGCAGCTTAGCACACCTAGGCGGGGAAAAACTGTTTTTT.

The chain carries TRBV5-6 and TRBJ2-5; 7 positions agree with TRBD2. The CDR3 consists of 12 residues. The V and J ends lost 3 bases and 9 bases, in that order; junction bases with no gene match: 5. Germline values: CDR1 SGHDT, CDR2 YYEEEE. In nucleotides, the CDR3 is TGTGCCAGCAGCTCAACCGCGGGGGCCCAGTACTTC. Its protein product is CASSSTAGAQYF. The full variable domain, its missing parts supplied by reference TRBV5-6 and TRBJ2-5, is DAGVTQSPTHLIKTRGQQVTLRCSPKSGHDTVSWYQQALGQGPQFIFQYYEEEERQRGNFPDRFSGHQFPNYSSELNVNALLLGDSALYLCASSSTAGAQYFGPGTRLLVL.

The rearrangement links TRBV20-1 to TRBJ2-3, with TRBD2 matching over 7 bases. The germline V gene has CDR1 DFQATT and CDR2 SNEGSKA (reference sequence). Trimming at V came to 8 bases and at J to 4 bases, leaving 3 bases not matched to a gene. The CDR3 contains 11 residues. The DNA for the CDR3 is TGCAGTCAAACTAGCGCAGATACGCAGTATTTT. It translates to CSQTSADTQYF.

This clone was recorded a few times. Here the CDR3 reads CSVRTVITYTF. The CDR3 DNA follows: TGCAGCGTTAGGACAGTTATTACCTACACCTTC. The chain joins TRBV29-1 to TRBJ1-2, with a possible D match to TRBD1 (6 bases). Germline CDR1 reads SQVTM; CDR2 reads ANQGSEA. V lost 5 bases to trimming and J lost 10 bases, with 14 bases between them. This CDR3 has 11 residues.

This clone was found once. This chain links TRBV27 with TRBJ2-7; 10 nucleotides agree with TRBD1. Germline V gene data show CDR1 as MNHEY and CDR2 as SMNVEV (reference sequence). With 6 bases clipped from V and 7 bases from J, the junction kept 12 bases outside the gene matches. This CDR3 comprises 15 residues. CDR3 coding DNA: TGTGCCAGCAGGGGATGGGGACAGGGGTCTTGGGAGCAGTACTTC. This codes for CASRGWGQGSWEQYF.

The rearrangement links TRBV6-5 to TRBJ2-1; a possible D gene is TRBD1 (5 bases). The CDR3 loop spans 12 amino acids. The V gene lost 8 bases and the J gene lost 8 bases, with 13 bases spanning the gap. Germline lookup yields CDR1 MNHEY and CDR2 SVGAGI. The CDR3 DNA reads as TGTGCCAGCGGCCGAAGGGGTGATGAGCAGTTCTTC. It specifies CASGRRGDEQFF.

This chain links TRBV4-3 with TRBJ2-7, with 7 bases matching TRBD1. The CDR3 runs 16 residues. With V trimmed by 0 bases and J by 2 bases, 7 bases remained unmatched. Germline CDR1 and CDR2: LGHNA and YSLEER. The DNA of the CDR3 is TGCGCCAGCAGCCAAGATGGTAGGACAGGAGCCTACGAGCAGTACTTC. Translating it yields CASSQDGRTGAYEQYF.

The chain carries TRBV19 and TRBJ1-5; 9 bases match TRBD1. Trimming cost V 4 bases and J 10 bases; bases outside gene matches: 5. Germline CDR1 LNHDA, CDR2 SQIVND (reference sequence). CDR3 length equals 13 residues. CDR3 nucleotide sequence: TGTGCCAGTAGTAGGGACAGGGTATATCCCCAGCATTTT. Its translation: CASSRDRVYPQHF.

There are a few counts of this clone. The J gene is TRBJ1-1, the V gene TRBV19; 8 bases line up with TRBD1. Germline trimming cut 3 bases from V and 5 bases from J; bases unmatched to any gene: 17. CDR3 length: 18 amino acids. Per germline, CDR1 LNHDA and CDR2 SQIVND (reference sequence). The CDR3 nucleotides read TGTGCCAGTAGTATTCTACGAAACGGGCCAGGGGGCCAGACTGAAGCTTTCTTT. It translates to CASSILRNGPGGQTEAFF.

The CDR3 nucleotides are TGTGCCAGCAGCTTACAGACAGGGAGGACTGAAGCTTTCTTT. Its translation: CASSLQTGRTEAFF. V gene TRBV28 combines with J gene TRBJ1-1; 7 positions match TRBD1. The CDR3 contains 14 residues. The V gene end was trimmed by 6 bases and the J gene end by 5 bases; junction bases not matched to a gene: 9. The germline V gene encodes CDR1 MDHEN and CDR2 SYDVKM.

This rearrangement joins TRBV29-1 to TRBJ1-1; possible D gene TRBD1, 5 bases. The CDR3 spans 14 residues. From germline, CDR1 is SQVTM and CDR2 ANQGSEA. V lost 4 bases to trimming and J lost 6 bases, with 18 bases between them. DNA of the CDR3: TGCAGCGTTGTTTCGGTACAGGCCGACGCTGAAGCTTTCTTT. It is translated as CSVVSVQADAEAFF.

Only a few counts were recorded for this clone. The chain employs TRBV5-1 and TRBJ2-2; 7 nucleotides agree with TRBD2. J was trimmed by 6 bases and V by 1 base; bases with no gene match: 6. CDR3 size: 15 residues. CDR1 and CDR2 (germline): SGHRS, YFSETQ. The CDR3 DNA reads TGCGCCAGCAGCTTGCGCGGGAGAGTTTCCGGGGAGCTGTTTTTT. This gives the protein CASSLRGRVSGELFF.

The rearrangement joins TRBV7-6 to TRBJ2-1; no clear D. Germline assignment: CDR1 SGHVS and CDR2 FNYEAQ. The CDR3 contains 12 residues. The ends were cut back, 2 bases at V and 5 bases at J, with 4 bases in the middle. The CDR3 DNA reads TGTGCCAGCAGCTTAACTAACAATGAGCAGTTCTTC. This encodes CASSLTNNEQFF.

This clone was seen a few times. The chain is built from TRBV7-2 and TRBJ2-7, with D possibly TRBD2 on 6 matching bases. Germline CDR1 is SGHTA and CDR2 is FQGNSA. V was cut by 5 bases and J by 7 bases, with 24 bases left in between. The CDR3 has 16 amino acids. CDR3 sequence: CASSVAGPSTTREQYF. The CDR3 DNA reads as TGTGCCAGCAGCGTGGCGGGGCCCTCCACTACGAGGGAGCAGTACTTC.

The chain joins TRBV11-2 to TRBJ1-1; D is unclear. The V and J ends lost 7 bases and 0 bases respectively, with 9 bases between them. The CDR3 length is 13 residues. The germline gives CDR1 SGHAT, CDR2 FQNNGV. The CDR3 is CASKHRVNTEAFF. The CDR3 bases are TGTGCCAGCAAACACAGAGTGAACACTGAAGCTTTCTTT. Full variable domain (remainder filled in from reference TRBV11-2 and TRBJ1-1): EAGVAQSPRYKIIEKRQSVAFWCNPISGHATLYWYQQILGQGPKLLIQFQNNGVVDDSQLPKDRFSAERLKGVDSTLKIQPAKLEDSAVYLCASKHRVNTEAFFGQGTRLTVV.

The V call is TRBV29-1, the J call TRBJ1-1, with 9 bases aligning to TRBD1. The CDR3 extends over 12 amino acids. The trim removed 7 bases at V and 10 bases at J, leaving 10 bases unmatched. In germline, CDR1 is SQVTM, CDR2 ANQGSEA. The CDR3 DNA reads TGCAGCGGGGGACAGGGTGCGTTTGGAGCTTTCTTT. This translates into CSGGQGAFGAFF.

The chain combines TRBV6-1 with TRBJ2-7; 8 positions agree with TRBD1. The CDR3 spans 17 residues. The V and J ends lost 4 bases and 0 bases, in that order; junction bases with no gene match: 11. CDR1 and CDR2 (germline): MNHNS, SASEGT. The CDR3 spells CASSVLPLQGDSYEQYF. The CDR3, as DNA: TGTGCCAGCAGTGTTTTACCCTTACAGGGGGACTCCTACGAGCAGTACTTC.

The sample holds a few counts of this clone. The chain employs TRBV19 and TRBJ1-1; D is ambiguous. V was shortened by 3 bases and J by 1 base, with 12 bases between the two germline ends. This CDR3 spans 15 amino acids. Germline CDR1 is LNHDA and CDR2 is SQIVND (reference sequence). Here the CDR3 reads CASSILGKGNTEAFF. The CDR3, as DNA: TGTGCCAGTAGTATTCTCGGGAAGGGGAACACTGAAGCTTTCTTT.

This clone was detected only a few times. The chain couples TRBV29-1 to TRBJ1-3; D perhaps matches TRBD1 (6 bases). CDR3 length equals 14 residues. The germline V and J ends were trimmed by 0 bases and 3 bases, with 9 bases remaining between them. Germline values: CDR1 SQVTM, CDR2 ANQGSEA. In DNA, the CDR3 is TGCAGCGTTGAAGATAGGACAGTTGGAAACACCATATATTTT. Encoded protein: CSVEDRTVGNTIYF.

The rearrangement links TRBV5-4 to TRBJ2-3; D is uncertain. This CDR3 contains 15 residues. Looked up from germline, CDR1 is SGHNT and CDR2 is YYREEE (reference sequence). With 1 base removed from V and 0 bases from J, the gap between germline ends came to 9 bases. The CDR3 bases are TGTGCCAGCAGCTTGACGGCGGCGAGCACAGATACGCAGTATTTT. Protein product: CASSLTAASTDTQYF.

This rearrangement joins TRBV27 to TRBJ2-5, with D hard to call. Near its end, the DNA agrees better with TRBJ2-7, so the J call may be wrong. The CDR3 is 12 amino acids. From germline, CDR1 is MNHEY and CDR2 SMNVEV (reference sequence). The CDR3 protein is CASSGPSYEQYF. Written as DNA, the CDR3 is TGTGCCAGCAGTGGGCCTTCCTACGAGCAGTACTTC.

This clone was detected only a few times. The V gene is TRBV7-9, the J gene TRBJ2-2; 11 nucleotides line up with TRBD2. Germline V gene sequence: CDR1 SEHNR, CDR2 FQNEAQ (reference sequence). The V segment lost 1 base and the J segment 4 bases; nucleotides outside the gene matches: 5. The length of the CDR3 is 17 residues. Here the CDR3 reads CASSLGLAGISTGELFF. CDR3 nucleotide sequence: TGTGCCAGCAGCTTAGGACTAGCGGGAATTAGCACCGGGGAGCTGTTTTTT.

This chain links TRBV5-1 with TRBJ2-1; D is possibly TRBD1 (6 bases). V was clipped by 2 bases and J by 4 bases, with 13 bases between them. The CDR3 covers 15 residues. Germline V gives CDR1 SGHRS, CDR2 YFSETQ. CDR3 nucleotide sequence: TGCGCCAGCAGCTTCACCCCAGGGGTATACAATGAGCAGTTCTTC. Residues: CASSFTPGVYNEQFF.